Sequencing of this TCR beta chain was carried out in a study of blood T cell repertoires in COVID-19. Study-level background: COVID-19 samples, acute and convalescent, were from the United States, Italy and Spain. Sources were T cells, B-cell-depleted T cells, or PBMCs; the material itself was cDNA or gDNA.

Germline loops: CDR1 LNHDA, CDR2 SQIVND (reference sequence). V was clipped by 5 bases and J by 12 bases; unmatched bases: 4. This CDR3 has 12 residues. Authors' processing steps: Nucleated cell counts were estimated from reference gene primer amplification. Sequencing was performed with immunoSEQ multiplex PCR; in TCRdb, only in-frame clones are kept and a portion is missing. The V and J calls and clone size were taken over from that table, and D and trimming were inferred from the DNA. The repertoire includes about 140,000 clones, roughly 84% of them detected once, and roughly 10% sits in the top ten.

This TCR came from a man aged 55 to 69 with active or convalescent COVID-19. Material for sequencing was peripheral blood. This sequence joins TRBV19 and TRBJ2-6; 7 bases agree with TRBD2. The CDR3 is CASSPGEGVLTF. The CDR3 region has the DNA TGTGCCAGTAGTCCCGGGGAGGGCGTCCTGACTTTC.